These T cell receptor beta chains were read from a single sample in a study of shared clonotypes between healthy human individuals. Generated by immunoSEQ multiplex PCR, the TCRdb table keeps only in-frame clones and is missing some. This sample has about 2 million clones, with 85% to 95% found just once. The sequencing sample was made of naive CD4+ T cells sorted from blood. The receptors derive from a man aged 18 to 29 in good health. CDR3s include the opening cysteine and the closing phenylalanine or tryptophan.

j_call v_call cdr3_aa
TRBJ1-1 TRBV6-1 CASSRTGNTEAFF
TRBJ2-7 TRBV29-1 CSVEIQSYEQYF
TRBJ2-3 TRBV27 CASSPSGWASTDTQYF
TRBJ2-1 TRBV28 CASKAGGYNEQFF
TRBJ1-6 TRBV6-6 CASRGEGQGRSPLHF
TRBJ2-5 TRBV6-5 CASSYSMKGVGETQYF
TRBJ2-5 TRBV5-1 CASSFRQKETQYF
TRBJ2-1 TRBV9 CASSVSDYNEQFF
TRBJ2-3 TRBV7-9 CASSFAGSDTQYF
TRBJ2-3 TRBV4-2 CASSQSYLAGGRNTDTQYF
TRBJ2-5 TRBV5-1 CASSSQGSKYQETQYF
TRBJ1-6 TRBV30 CAWNSVLNYNSPLHF
TRBJ2-3 TRBV6-5 CASSSSGAATDTQYF
TRBJ2-1 TRBV10-3 CATKTQLAGMENEQFF
TRBJ2-7 TRBV7-9 CASSLAGPYEQYF
TRBJ1-1 TRBV9 CASSVGLSIMNTEAFF
TRBJ1-1 TRBV7-3 CASSLSGTVNTEAFF
TRBJ2-7 TRBV6-5 CASSYSRNLGNEQYF
TRBJ1-1 TRBV29-1 CSVLKGLAAFF
TRBJ2-7 TRBV5-6 CASSGPGLSITYEQYF
TRBJ1-4 TRBV11-2 CASSLRATNEKLFF
TRBJ2-7 TRBV27 CASSLGPPKLYEQYF
TRBJ1-5 TRBV7-6 CASSLGPGNLPQHF
TRBJ2-7 TRBV11-2 CASRDTQGAFNEQYF
TRBJ2-3 TRBV7-9 CASGTSGTGDTQYF
TRBJ2-5 TRBV5-4 CASSSTGGFQETQYF
TRBJ2-2 TRBV2 CASRGLAGVGELFF
TRBJ2-1 TRBV15 CATRPLGGTGLFF
TRBJ2-5 TRBV5-1 CASSSTSRQEETQYF
TRBJ2-5 TRBV18 CASSPIGAGGYQETQYF
TRBJ2-7 TRBV19 CASSTQGPYEQYF
TRBJ1-4 TRBV28 CASSSPGAGEGEKLFF
TRBJ2-7 TRBV5-1 CASSRRNGLAYEQYF
TRBJ2-1 TRBV11-2 CASSPYPGLGYTNEQFF
TRBJ2-7 TRBV11-2 CASSRTGYEQYF
TRBJ2-1 TRBV6-5 CASRTGGNSYNEQFF